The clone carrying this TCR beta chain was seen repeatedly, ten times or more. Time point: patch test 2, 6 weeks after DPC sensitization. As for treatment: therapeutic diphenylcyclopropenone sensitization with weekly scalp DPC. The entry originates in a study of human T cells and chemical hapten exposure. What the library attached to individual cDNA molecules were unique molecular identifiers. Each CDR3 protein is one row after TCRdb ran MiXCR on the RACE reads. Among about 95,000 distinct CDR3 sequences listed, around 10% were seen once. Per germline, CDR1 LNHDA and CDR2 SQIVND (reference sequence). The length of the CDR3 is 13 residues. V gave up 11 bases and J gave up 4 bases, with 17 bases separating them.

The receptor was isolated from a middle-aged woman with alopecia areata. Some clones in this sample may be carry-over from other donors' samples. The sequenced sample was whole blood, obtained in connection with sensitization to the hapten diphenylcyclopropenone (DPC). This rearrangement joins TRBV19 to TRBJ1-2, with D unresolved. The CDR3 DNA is TGTGCCGCCCGGCGGGCTGAAAGCTATGGCTACACCTTC. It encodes CAARRAESYGYTF.